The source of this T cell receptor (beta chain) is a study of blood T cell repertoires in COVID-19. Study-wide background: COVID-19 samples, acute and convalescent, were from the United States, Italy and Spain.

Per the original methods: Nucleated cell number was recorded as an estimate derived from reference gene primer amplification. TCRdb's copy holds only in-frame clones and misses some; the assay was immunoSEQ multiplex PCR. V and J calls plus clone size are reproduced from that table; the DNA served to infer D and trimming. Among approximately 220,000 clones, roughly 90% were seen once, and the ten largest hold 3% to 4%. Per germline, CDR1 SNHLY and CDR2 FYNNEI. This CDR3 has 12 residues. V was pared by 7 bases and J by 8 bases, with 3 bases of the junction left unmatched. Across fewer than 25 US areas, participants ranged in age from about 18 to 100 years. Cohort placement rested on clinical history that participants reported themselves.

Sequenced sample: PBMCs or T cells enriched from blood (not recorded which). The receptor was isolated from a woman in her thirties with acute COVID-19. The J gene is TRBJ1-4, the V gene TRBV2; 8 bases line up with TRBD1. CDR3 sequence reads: CASIQGGEKLFF. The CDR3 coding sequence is TGTGCCAGCATACAGGGGGGGGAAAAACTGTTTTTT.